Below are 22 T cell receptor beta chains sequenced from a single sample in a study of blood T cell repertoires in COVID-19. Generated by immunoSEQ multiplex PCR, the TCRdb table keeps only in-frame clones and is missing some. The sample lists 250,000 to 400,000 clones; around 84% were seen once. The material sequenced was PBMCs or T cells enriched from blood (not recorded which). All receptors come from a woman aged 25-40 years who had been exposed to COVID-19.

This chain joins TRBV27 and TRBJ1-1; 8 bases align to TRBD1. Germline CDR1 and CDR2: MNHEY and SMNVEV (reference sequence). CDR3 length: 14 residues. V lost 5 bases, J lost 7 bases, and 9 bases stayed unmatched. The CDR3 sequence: CASSSRGRTFEAFF. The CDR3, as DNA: TGTGCCAGCAGTAGCAGGGGGCGGACTTTTGAAGCTTTCTTT.

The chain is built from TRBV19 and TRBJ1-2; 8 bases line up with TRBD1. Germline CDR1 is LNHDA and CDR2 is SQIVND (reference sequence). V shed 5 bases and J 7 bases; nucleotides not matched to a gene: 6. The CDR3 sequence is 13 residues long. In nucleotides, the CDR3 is TGTGCCAGTAGTCCCCAGGGGGCGCTTGGCTACACCTTC. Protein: CASSPQGALGYTF.

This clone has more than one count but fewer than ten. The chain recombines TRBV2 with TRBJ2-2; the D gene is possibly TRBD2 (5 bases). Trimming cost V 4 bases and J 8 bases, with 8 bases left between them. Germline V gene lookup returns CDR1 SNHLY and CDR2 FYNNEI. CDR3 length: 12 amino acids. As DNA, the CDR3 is TGTGCCAGCAGTGCGAGGGCTGGGGAGCTGTTTTTT. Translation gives CASSARAGELFF.

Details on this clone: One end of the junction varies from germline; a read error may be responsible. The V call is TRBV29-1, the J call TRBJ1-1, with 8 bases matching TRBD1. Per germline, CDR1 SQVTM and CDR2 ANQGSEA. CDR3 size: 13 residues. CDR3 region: CSAEGQGRTEAFF. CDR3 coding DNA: TGCAGCGCTGAAGGACAGGGAAGGACTGAAGCTTTCTTT.

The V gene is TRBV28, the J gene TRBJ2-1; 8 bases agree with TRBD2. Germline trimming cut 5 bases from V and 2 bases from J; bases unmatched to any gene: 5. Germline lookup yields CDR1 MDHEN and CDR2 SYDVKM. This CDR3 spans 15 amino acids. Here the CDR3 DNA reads TGTGCCAGCAGTCCACTAGCGGTTGCCTACAATGAGCAGTTCTTC. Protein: CASSPLAVAYNEQFF.

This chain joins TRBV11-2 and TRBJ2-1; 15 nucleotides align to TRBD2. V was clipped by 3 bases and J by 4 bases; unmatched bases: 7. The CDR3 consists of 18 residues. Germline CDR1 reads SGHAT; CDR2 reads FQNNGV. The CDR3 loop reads CASSFQMGLAGGYNEQFF. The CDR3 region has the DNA TGTGCCAGCAGCTTCCAGATGGGACTAGCGGGGGGTTACAATGAGCAGTTCTTC.

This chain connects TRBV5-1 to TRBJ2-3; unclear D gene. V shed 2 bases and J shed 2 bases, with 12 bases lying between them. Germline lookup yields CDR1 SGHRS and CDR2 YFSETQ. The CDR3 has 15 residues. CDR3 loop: CASSFGLFDTDTQYF. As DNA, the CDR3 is TGCGCCAGCAGCTTCGGTCTATTTGACACAGATACGCAGTATTTT.

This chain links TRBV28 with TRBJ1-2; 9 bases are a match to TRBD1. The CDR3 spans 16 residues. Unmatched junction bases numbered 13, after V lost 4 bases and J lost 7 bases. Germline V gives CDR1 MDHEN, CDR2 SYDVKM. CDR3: CASSWDRVNPFSGYTF. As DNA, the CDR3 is TGTGCCAGCAGTTGGGACAGGGTTAATCCATTTAGTGGCTACACCTTC.

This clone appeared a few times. CDR3 in DNA: TGTGCCAGTAGTACATCAGGGTCTGGGATTAACTATGGCTACACCTTC. It yields the protein CASSTSGSGINYGYTF. The gene calls are TRBV19 and TRBJ1-2, with a possible D match to TRBD1 (5 bases). V shed 4 bases and J shed 1 base, with 16 bases lying between them. CDR1 is LNHDA and CDR2 is SQIVND in the germline V gene (reference sequence). The CDR3 extends over 16 amino acids.

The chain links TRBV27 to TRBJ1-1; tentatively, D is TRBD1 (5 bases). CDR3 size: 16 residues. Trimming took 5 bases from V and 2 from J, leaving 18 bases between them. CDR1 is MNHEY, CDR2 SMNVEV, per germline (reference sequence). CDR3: CASSRRQGALNTEAFF. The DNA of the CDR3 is TGTGCCAGCAGTCGGCGGCAGGGTGCTTTAAACACTGAAGCTTTCTTT.

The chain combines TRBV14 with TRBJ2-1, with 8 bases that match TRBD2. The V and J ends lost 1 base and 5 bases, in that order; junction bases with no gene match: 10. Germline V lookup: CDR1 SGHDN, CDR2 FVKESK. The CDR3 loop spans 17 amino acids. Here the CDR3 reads CASSQVVTGGGHNEQFF. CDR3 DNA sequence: TGTGCCAGCAGCCAAGTTGTAACGGGAGGGGGACACAATGAGCAGTTCTTC.

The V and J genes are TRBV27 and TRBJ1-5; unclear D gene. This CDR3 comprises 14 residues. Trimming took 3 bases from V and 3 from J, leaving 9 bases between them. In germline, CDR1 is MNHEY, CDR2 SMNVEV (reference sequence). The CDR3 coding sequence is TGTGCCAGCAGTTTCGGACTGGTCAATCAGCCCCAGCATTTT. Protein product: CASSFGLVNQPQHF.

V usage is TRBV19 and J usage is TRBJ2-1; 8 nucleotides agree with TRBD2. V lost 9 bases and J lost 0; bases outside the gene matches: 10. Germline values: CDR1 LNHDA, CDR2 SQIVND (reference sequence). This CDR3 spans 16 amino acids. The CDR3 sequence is CASRFKLAVSYNEQFF. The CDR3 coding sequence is TGTGCCAGCCGGTTCAAACTAGCGGTCTCCTACAATGAGCAGTTCTTC.

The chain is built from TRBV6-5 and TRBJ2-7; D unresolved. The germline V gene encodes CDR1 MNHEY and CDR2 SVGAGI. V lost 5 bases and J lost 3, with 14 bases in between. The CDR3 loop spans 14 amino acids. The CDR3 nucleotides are TGTGCCAGCAGTCCCAAGACTGGATTCTACGAGCAGTACTTC. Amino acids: CASSPKTGFYEQYF.

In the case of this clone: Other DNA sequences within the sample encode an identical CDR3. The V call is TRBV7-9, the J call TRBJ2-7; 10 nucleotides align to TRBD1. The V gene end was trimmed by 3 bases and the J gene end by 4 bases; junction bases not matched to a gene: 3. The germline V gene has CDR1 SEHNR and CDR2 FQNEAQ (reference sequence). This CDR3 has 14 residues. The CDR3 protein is CASSFPGQGYEQYF. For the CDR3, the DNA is TGTGCCAGCAGCTTCCCGGGACAGGGGTACGAGCAGTACTTC.

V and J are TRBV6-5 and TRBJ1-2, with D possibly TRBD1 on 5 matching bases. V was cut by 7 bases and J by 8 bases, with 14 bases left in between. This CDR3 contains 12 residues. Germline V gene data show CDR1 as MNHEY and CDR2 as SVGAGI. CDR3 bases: TGTGCCAGCACACTGGGGCGCGGAGGCTACACCTTC. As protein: CASTLGRGGYTF.

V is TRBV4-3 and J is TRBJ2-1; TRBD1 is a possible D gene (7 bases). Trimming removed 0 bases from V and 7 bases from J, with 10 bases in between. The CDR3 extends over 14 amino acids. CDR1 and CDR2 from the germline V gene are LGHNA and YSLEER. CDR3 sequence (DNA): TGCGCCAGCAGCCAAGAAGCAGGGGGGAATGAGCAGTTCTTC. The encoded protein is CASSQEAGGNEQFF.

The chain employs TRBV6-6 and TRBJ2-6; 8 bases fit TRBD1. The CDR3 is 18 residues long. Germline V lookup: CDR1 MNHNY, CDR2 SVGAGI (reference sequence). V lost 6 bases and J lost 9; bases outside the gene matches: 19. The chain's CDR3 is CASSRDGPQGGRGNVLTF. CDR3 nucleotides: TGTGCCAGCAGCCGAGACGGCCCACAGGGGGGTCGCGGCAACGTCCTGACTTTC.

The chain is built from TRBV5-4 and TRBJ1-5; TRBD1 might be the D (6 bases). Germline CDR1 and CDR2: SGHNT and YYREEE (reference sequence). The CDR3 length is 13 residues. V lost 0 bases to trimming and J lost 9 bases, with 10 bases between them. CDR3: CASSLDRERPQHF. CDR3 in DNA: TGTGCCAGCAGCTTGGACAGGGAAAGGCCCCAGCATTTT.

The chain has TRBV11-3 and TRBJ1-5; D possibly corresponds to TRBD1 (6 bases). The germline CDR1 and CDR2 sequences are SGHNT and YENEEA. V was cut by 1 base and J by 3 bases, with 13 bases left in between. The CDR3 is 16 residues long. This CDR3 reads CASSLAGGADNQPQHF. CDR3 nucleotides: TGTGCCAGCAGCTTAGCCGGGGGGGCGGACAATCAGCCCCAGCATTTT.

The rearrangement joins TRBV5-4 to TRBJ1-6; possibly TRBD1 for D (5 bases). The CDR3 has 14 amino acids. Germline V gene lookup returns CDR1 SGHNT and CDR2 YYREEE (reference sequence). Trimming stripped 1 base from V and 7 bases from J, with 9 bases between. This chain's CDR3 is CASSLQGRNSPLHF. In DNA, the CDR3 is TGTGCCAGCAGCTTGCAGGGAAGGAATTCACCCCTCCACTTT. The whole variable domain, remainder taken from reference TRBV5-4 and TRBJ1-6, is ETGVTQSPTHLIKTRGQQVTLRCSSQSGHNTVSWYQQALGQGPQFIFQYYREEENGRGNFPPRFSGLQFPNYSSELNVNALELDDSALYLCASSLQGRNSPLHFGNGTRLTVT.

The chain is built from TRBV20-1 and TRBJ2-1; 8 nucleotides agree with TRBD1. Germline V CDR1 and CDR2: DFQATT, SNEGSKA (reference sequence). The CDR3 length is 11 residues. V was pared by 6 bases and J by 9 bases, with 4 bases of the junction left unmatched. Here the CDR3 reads CSAQQGGEQFF. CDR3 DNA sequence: TGCAGTGCACAACAGGGGGGTGAGCAGTTCTTC.